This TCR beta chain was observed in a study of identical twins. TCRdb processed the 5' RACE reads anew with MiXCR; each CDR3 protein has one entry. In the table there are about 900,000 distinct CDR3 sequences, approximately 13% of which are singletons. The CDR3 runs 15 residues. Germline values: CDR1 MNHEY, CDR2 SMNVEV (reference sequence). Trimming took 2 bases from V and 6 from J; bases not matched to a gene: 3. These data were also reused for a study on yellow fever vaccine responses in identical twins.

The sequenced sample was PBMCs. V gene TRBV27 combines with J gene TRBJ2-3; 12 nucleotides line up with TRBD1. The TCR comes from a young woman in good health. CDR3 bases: TGTGCCAGCAGTTTAGTAGGGACAGGGGGCGATACGCAGTATTTT. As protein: CASSLVGTGGDTQYF.